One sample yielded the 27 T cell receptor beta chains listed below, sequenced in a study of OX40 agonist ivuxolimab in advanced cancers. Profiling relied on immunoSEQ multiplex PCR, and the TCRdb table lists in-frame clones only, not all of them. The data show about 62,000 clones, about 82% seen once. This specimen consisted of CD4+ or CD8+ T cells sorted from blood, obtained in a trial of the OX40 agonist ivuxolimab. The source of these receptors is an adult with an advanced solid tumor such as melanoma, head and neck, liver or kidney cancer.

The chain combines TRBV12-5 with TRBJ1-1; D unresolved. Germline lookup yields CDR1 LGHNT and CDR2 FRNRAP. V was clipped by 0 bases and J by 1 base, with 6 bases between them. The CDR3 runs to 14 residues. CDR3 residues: CASGLVPGNTEAFF. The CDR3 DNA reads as TGTGCTAGTGGTTTGGTACCCGGGAACACTGAAGCTTTCTTT.

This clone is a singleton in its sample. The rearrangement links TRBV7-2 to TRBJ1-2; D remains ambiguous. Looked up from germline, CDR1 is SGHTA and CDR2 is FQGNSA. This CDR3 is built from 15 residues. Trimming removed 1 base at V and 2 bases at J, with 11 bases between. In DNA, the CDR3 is TGTGCCAGCAGCTTAGTAGGGTTCCCAAACTATGGCTACACCTTC. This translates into CASSLVGFPNYGYTF.

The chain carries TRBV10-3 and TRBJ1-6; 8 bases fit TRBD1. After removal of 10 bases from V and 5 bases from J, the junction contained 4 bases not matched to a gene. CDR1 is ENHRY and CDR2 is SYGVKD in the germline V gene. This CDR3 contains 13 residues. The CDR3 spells CATGQGNNSPLHF. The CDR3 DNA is TGTGCCACTGGACAGGGCAATAATTCACCCCTCCACTTT.

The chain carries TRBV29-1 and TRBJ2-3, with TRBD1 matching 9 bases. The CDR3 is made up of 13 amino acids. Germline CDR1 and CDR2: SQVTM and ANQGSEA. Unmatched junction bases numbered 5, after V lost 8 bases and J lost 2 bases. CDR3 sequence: CSLRTGVTDTQYF. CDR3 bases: TGCAGCCTTAGGACAGGGGTCACAGATACGCAGTATTTT.

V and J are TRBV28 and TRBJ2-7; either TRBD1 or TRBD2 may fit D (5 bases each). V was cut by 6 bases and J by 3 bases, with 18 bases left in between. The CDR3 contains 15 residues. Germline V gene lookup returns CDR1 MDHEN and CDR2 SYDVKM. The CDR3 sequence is CASSHGALIDYEQYF. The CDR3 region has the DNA TGTGCCAGCAGCCACGGGGCCCTGATAGACTACGAGCAGTACTTC. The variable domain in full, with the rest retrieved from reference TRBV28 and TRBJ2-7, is DVKVTQSSRYLVKRTGEKVFLECVQDMDHENMFWYRQDPGLGLRLIYFSYDVKMKEKGDIPEGYSVSREKKERFSLILESASTNQTSMYLCASSHGALIDYEQYFGPGTRLTVT.

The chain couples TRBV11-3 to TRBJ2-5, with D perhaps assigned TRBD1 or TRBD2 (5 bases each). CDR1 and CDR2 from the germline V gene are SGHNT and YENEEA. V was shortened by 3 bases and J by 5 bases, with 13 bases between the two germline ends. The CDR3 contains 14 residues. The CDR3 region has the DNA TGTGCCAGCAGCTTGGTTTGGGGCGGGGAGACCCAGTACTTC. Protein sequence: CASSLVWGGETQYF.

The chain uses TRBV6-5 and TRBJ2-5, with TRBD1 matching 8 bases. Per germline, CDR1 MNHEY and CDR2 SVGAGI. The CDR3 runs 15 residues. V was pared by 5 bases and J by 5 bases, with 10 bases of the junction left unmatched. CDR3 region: CASSPEAGGAETQYF. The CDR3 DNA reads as TGTGCCAGCAGTCCCGAGGCAGGGGGCGCCGAGACCCAGTACTTC.

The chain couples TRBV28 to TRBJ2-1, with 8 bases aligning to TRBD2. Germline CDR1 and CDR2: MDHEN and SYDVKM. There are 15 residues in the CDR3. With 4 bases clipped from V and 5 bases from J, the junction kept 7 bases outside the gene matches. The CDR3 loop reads CASSSPLAGHNEQFF. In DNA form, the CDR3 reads TGTGCCAGCAGTTCTCCTCTAGCGGGCCACAATGAGCAGTTCTTC.

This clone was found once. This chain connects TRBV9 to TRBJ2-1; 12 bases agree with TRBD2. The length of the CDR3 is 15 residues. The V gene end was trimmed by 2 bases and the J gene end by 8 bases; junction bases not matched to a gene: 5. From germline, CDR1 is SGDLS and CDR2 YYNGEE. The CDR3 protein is CASSVALAGGDEQFF. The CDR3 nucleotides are TGTGCCAGCAGCGTCGCCCTAGCGGGAGGGGATGAGCAGTTCTTC. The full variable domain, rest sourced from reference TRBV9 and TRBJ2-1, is DSGVTQTPKHLITATGQRVTLRCSPRSGDLSVYWYQQSLDQGLQFLIQYYNGEERAKGNILERFSAQQFPDLHSELNLSSLELGDSALYFCASSVALAGGDEQFFGPGTRLTVL.

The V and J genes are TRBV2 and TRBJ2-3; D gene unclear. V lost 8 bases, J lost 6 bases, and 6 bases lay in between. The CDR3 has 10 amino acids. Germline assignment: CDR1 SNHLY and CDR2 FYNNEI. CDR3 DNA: TGTGCCAGCGTACGGGATACGCAGTATTTT. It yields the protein CASVRDTQYF.

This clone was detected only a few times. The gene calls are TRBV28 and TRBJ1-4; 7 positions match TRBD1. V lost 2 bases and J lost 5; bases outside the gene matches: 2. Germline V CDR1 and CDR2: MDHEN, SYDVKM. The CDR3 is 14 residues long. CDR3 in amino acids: CASSLGTENEKLFF. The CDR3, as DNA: TGTGCCAGCAGTTTAGGGACAGAGAATGAAAAACTGTTTTTT. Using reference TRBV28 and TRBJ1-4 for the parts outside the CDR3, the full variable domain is DVKVTQSSRYLVKRTGEKVFLECVQDMDHENMFWYRQDPGLGLRLIYFSYDVKMKEKGDIPEGYSVSREKKERFSLILESASTNQTSMYLCASSLGTENEKLFFGSGTQLSVL.

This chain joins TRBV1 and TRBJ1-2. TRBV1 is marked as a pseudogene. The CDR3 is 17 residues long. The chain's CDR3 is CTSSQDFRGQKDYGYTF. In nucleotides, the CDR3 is TGCACCAGCAGCCAAGATTTTCGGGGGCAAAAGGACTATGGCTACACCTTC.

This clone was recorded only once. In DNA, the CDR3 is TGTGCCAGCAGCGTAGACGTGAACACTGAAGCTTTCTTT. Its translation is CASSVDVNTEAFF. The rearrangement joins TRBV9 to TRBJ1-1; no definite D call. Germline-derived CDR1 and CDR2 are SGDLS and YYNGEE. This CDR3 has 13 amino acids. Trimming pared 0 bases from V and 0 bases from J, leaving 3 bases between. The whole variable domain, filled in from reference TRBV9 and TRBJ1-1, reads DSGVTQTPKHLITATGQRVTLRCSPRSGDLSVYWYQQSLDQGLQFLIQYYNGEERAKGNILERFSAQQFPDLHSELNLSSLELGDSALYFCASSVDVNTEAFFGQGTRLTVV.

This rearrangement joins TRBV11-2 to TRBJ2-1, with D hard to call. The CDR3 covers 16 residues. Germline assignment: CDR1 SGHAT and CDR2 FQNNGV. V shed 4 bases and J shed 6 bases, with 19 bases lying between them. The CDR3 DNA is TGTGCCAGCAGCTCCAACTCCCCATGGTTTACCAATGAGCAGTTCTTC. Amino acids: CASSSNSPWFTNEQFF.

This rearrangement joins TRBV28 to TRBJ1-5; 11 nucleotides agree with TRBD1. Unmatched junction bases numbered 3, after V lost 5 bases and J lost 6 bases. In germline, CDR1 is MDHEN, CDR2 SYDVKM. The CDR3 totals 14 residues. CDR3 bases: TGTGCCAGCAGTGACGGGACAGGGGGTCAGCCCCAGCATTTT. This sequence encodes CASSDGTGGQPQHF.

The CDR3 nucleotides read TGTGCCAGCAGCACCTCTGGGTTCGAGGGCGAGCAGTACTTC. Residues: CASSTSGFEGEQYF. This chain connects TRBV11-3 to TRBJ2-7; tentative D call: TRBD2 (5 bases). CDR1 SGHNT and CDR2 YENEEA come from the germline V gene. The CDR3 loop spans 14 amino acids. Between the trimmed V and J ends, which lost 5 bases and 6 bases, there was a span of 17 bases.

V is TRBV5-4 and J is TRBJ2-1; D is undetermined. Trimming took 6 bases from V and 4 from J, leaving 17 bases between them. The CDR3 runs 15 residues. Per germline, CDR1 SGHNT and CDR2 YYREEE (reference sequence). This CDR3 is CASNLGGVGYNEQFF. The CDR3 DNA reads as TGTGCCAGCAACCTGGGTGGAGTAGGTTACAATGAGCAGTTCTTC.

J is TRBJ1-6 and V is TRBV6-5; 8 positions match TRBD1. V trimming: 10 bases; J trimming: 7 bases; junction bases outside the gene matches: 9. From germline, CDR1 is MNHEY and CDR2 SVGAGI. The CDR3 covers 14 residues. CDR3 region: CATQRTGQNSPLHF. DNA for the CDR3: TGTGCCACACAACGGACAGGGCAGAATTCACCCCTCCACTTT.

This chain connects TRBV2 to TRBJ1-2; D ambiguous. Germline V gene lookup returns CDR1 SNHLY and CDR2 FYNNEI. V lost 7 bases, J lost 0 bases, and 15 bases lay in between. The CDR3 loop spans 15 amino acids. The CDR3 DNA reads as TGTGCCAGCAAAACGAAGCCCCGAGCTAACTATGGCTACACCTTC. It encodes CASKTKPRANYGYTF.

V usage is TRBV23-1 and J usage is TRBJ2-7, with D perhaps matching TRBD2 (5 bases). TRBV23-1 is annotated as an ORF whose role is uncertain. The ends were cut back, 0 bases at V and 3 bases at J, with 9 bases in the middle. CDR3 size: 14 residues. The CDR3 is CASSQSARVYEQYF. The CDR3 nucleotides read TGCGCCAGCAGTCAATCAGCGAGGGTCTACGAGCAGTACTTC.

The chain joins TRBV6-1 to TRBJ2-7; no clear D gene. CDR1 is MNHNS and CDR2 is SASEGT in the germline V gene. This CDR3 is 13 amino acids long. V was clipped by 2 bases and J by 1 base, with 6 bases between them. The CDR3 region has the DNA TGTGCCAGCAGTGAACACCGATCCTACGAGCAGTACTTC. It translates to CASSEHRSYEQYF.

DNA for the CDR3: TGTGCCAGCAGCTTAAGCGCCCTCACCGGGGAGCTGTTTTTT. Translating gives CASSLSALTGELFF. This chain uses TRBV7-2 with TRBJ2-2; D not resolved. V gave up 2 bases and J gave up 4 bases, with 8 bases separating them. The germline CDR1 and CDR2 sequences are SGHTA and FQGNSA. The CDR3 runs 14 residues.

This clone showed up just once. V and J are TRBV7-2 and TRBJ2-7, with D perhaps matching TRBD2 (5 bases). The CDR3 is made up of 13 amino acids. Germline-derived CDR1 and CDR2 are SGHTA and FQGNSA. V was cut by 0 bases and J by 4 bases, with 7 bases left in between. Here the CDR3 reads CASSLAGAYEQYF. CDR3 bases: TGTGCCAGCAGCTTAGCGGGAGCATACGAGCAGTACTTC.

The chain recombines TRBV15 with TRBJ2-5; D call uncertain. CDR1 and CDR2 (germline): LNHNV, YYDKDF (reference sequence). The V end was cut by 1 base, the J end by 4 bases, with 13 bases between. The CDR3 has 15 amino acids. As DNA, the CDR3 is TGTGCCACCAGCAGAGGGGAAACCCCCGGAGAGACCCAGTACTTC. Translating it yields CATSRGETPGETQYF.

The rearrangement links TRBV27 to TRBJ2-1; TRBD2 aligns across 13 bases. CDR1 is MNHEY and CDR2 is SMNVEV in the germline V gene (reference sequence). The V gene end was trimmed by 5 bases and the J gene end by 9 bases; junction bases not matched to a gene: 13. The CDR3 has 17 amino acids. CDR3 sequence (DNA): TGTGCCAGCAGTACAAGGACTAGCGGGAGAGGGGACAGTGAGCAGTTCTTC. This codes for CASSTRTSGRGDSEQFF.

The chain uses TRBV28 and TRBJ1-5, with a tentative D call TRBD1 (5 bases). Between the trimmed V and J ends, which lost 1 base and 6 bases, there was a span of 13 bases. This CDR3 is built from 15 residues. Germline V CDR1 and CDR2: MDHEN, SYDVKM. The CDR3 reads CASSLSSREGQPQHF. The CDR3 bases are TGTGCCAGCAGTTTATCTTCCAGGGAAGGTCAGCCCCAGCATTTT.

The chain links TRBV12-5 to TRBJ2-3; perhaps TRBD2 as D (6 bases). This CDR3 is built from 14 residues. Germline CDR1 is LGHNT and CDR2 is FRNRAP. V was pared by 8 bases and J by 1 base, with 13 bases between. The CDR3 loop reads CASLRRDRTDTQYF. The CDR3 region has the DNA TGTGCTAGTCTGAGGCGGGATCGCACAGATACGCAGTATTTT.